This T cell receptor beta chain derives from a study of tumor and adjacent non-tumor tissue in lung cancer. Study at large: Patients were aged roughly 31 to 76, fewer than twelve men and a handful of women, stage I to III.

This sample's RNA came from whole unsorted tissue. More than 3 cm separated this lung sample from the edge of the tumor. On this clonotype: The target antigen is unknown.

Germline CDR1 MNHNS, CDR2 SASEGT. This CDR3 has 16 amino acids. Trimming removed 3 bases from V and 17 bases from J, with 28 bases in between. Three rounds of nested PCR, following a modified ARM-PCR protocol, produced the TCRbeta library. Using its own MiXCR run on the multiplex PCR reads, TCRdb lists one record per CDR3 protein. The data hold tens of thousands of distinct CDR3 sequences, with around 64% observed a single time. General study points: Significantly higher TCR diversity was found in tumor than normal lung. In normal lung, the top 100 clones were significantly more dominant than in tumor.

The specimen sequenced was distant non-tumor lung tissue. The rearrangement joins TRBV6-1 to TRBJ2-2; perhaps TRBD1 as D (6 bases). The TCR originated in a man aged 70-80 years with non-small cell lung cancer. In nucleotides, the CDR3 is TGTGCCAGCAGTGATTCACAGGGTTCGGACACCGGGAACTGTTTTTTT. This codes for CASSDSQGSDTGNCFF.